These 31 T cell receptor beta chains share one sample of origin, sequenced in a study of T cell responses to AZD1222 COVID-19 vaccine. Sequencing used immunoSEQ multiplex PCR; TCRdb keeps in-frame clones, though not all of them. The sample has tens of thousands of clones, approximately 85% seen once. The input for sequencing was peripheral blood, taken 28 days after the second dose of the MenACWY control vaccine. Receptors originate from an adult who received the MenACWY meningococcal vaccine as a control.

This rearrangement joins TRBV5-6 to TRBJ2-2; TRBD2 agrees at 9 bases. In germline, CDR1 is SGHDT, CDR2 YYEEEE. The CDR3 is 17 amino acids. V shed 1 base, J shed 7 bases, and the junction held 11 bases outside the gene matches. CDR3 loop: CASSLRGVGLAFGELFF. The CDR3 DNA is TGTGCCAGCAGCTTGAGGGGCGTGGGACTAGCTTTCGGGGAGCTGTTTTTT.

Of note for this clone: The germline gene is not matched at one end of the junction; a read error may be the cause. The chain couples TRBV30 to TRBJ2-5; D ambiguous. The V gene's germline CDR1 is GTSNPN and CDR2 SVGIG (reference sequence). The CDR3 sequence is 15 residues long. Here the CDR3 DNA reads TGTGCCTGGACGTTTCCAGTAACATACCAAGAGTCCCAGTACTTC. Protein product: CAWTFPVTYQESQYF. Together with reference TRBV30 and TRBJ2-5, the CDR3 gives the full variable domain: SQTIHQWPATLVQPVGSPLSLECTVEGTSNPNLYWYRQAAGRGLQLLFYSVGIGQISSEVPQNLSASRPQDRQFILSSKKLLLSDSGFYLCAWTFPVTYQESQYFGPGTRLLVL.

The V gene is TRBV2, the J gene TRBJ2-7, with TRBD2 identical over 7 bases. V shed 8 bases, J shed 5 bases, and the junction held 9 bases outside the gene matches. The germline V gene encodes CDR1 SNHLY and CDR2 FYNNEI. The CDR3 covers 13 residues. CDR3 amino acids: CASAGLGRDEQYF. The DNA for the CDR3 is TGTGCCAGCGCAGGTTTAGGGAGGGACGAGCAGTACTTC.

The gene calls are TRBV20-1 and TRBJ1-2; TRBD1 is a possible D gene (5 bases). In germline, CDR1 is DFQATT, CDR2 SNEGSKA (reference sequence). The CDR3 runs 11 residues. The V gene lost 3 bases and the J gene lost 8 bases, with 10 bases spanning the gap. The DNA of the CDR3 is TGCAGTGCTAGGAACAGGCACGGCTACACCTTC. Translating gives CSARNRHGYTF.

The chain combines TRBV3-1 (or the pseudogene TRBV3-2) with TRBJ2-5; 10 nucleotides align to TRBD1. Germline-derived CDR1 and CDR2 are LGHDT and YNNKEL (reference sequence). The CDR3 spans 16 residues. The V segment lost 1 base and the J segment 4 bases; nucleotides outside the gene matches: 6. CDR3 amino acids: CASSQGDRGRGETQYF. The CDR3 DNA is TGTGCCAGCAGCCAAGGAGACAGGGGGCGAGGAGAGACCCAGTACTTC.

The chain carries TRBV5-5 and TRBJ2-3; tentatively, D is TRBD1 (6 bases). V lost 2 bases and J 1 base, leaving 14 bases between the germline ends. The CDR3 consists of 16 residues. CDR1 and CDR2 (germline): SGHKS, YYEKEE (reference sequence). In DNA form, the CDR3 reads TGTGCCAGCAGCTTCTTTTCACAGGGAGGCACAGATACGCAGTATTTT. Protein: CASSFFSQGGTDTQYF.

The chain employs TRBV19 and TRBJ2-7, with TRBD1 matching over 8 bases. CDR1 and CDR2 from the germline V gene are LNHDA and SQIVND (reference sequence). V dropped 6 bases and J dropped 4; count of bases not matched to a gene: 8. The CDR3 is 14 residues long. CDR3 in amino acids: CASRPTGGSYEQYF. The CDR3 DNA sequence: TGTGCCAGTAGACCAACAGGGGGTTCTTACGAGCAGTACTTC.

The chain has TRBV19 and TRBJ1-2; TRBD1 aligns across 9 bases. Germline CDR1 is LNHDA and CDR2 is SQIVND (reference sequence). The CDR3 contains 14 residues. Germline trimming cut 10 bases from V and 0 bases from J; bases unmatched to any gene: 6. The CDR3, as DNA: TGTGCCACGGGACAGGGCCTAGCTAACTATGGCTACACCTTC. This codes for CATGQGLANYGYTF.

This clone was seen once. The chain carries TRBV28 and TRBJ1-6; D uncertain. V dropped 2 bases and J dropped 5 bases, with 10 bases sitting between them. The CDR3 loop spans 15 amino acids. Germline V gene data show CDR1 as MDHEN and CDR2 as SYDVKM. CDR3 amino acids: CASSLRGPNNSPLHF. CDR3 sequence (DNA): TGTGCCAGCAGTTTAAGAGGGCCGAATAATTCACCCCTCCACTTT.

V gene TRBV4-2 combines with J gene TRBJ2-3; 7 nucleotides align to TRBD2. The CDR3 has 16 residues. Germline values: CDR1 LGHNA, CDR2 YNFKEQ. The V segment lost 0 bases and the J segment 2 bases; nucleotides outside the gene matches: 5. CDR3 nucleotide sequence: TGTGCCAGCAGCCAAGATATGCTAGCGGTCACAGATACGCAGTATTTT. It translates to CASSQDMLAVTDTQYF.

This chain uses TRBV5-1 with TRBJ2-5; 11 positions agree with TRBD2. The V and J ends lost 5 bases and 2 bases, in that order; junction bases with no gene match: 8. Germline V gene data show CDR1 as SGHRS and CDR2 as YFSETQ. The CDR3 spans 16 residues. CDR3 amino acids: CASRPGTSGNQETQYF. The CDR3 DNA sequence: TGCGCCAGCAGACCAGGGACTAGCGGAAATCAAGAGACCCAGTACTTC.

The chain combines TRBV5-4 with TRBJ2-1; TRBD2 agrees at 11 bases. CDR1 SGHNT and CDR2 YYREEE come from the germline V gene (reference sequence). The CDR3 is 16 residues long. V shed 5 bases and J 4 bases; nucleotides not matched to a gene: 8. The CDR3, as DNA: TGTGCCAGCAGTTCCGGGACTAGCGGATTTTACAATGAGCAGTTCTTC. Translated: CASSSGTSGFYNEQFF. Variable domain in full (rest from reference TRBV5-4 and TRBJ2-1): ETGVTQSPTHLIKTRGQQVTLRCSSQSGHNTVSWYQQALGQGPQFIFQYYREEENGRGNFPPRFSGLQFPNYSSELNVNALELDDSALYLCASSSGTSGFYNEQFFGPGTRLTVL.

This clone was seen only a few times. The rearrangement joins TRBV7-4 to TRBJ2-7; D may be TRBD2 (5 bases). The CDR3 contains 13 residues. Germline V CDR1 and CDR2: SGHVT, SQSDAQ. Trimming left V 2 bases short and J 5 bases short, with 10 bases between. Here the CDR3 DNA reads TGTGCCAGCAGCTTACAGCGGAGGAACGAGCAGTACTTC. Translation gives CASSLQRRNEQYF.

This chain connects TRBV27 to TRBJ1-6, with D uncertain. CDR3 length equals 15 residues. CDR1 and CDR2 from the germline V gene are MNHEY and SMNVEV (reference sequence). Trimming cost V 3 bases and J 0 bases, with 6 bases left between them. This CDR3 reads CASSFPSSYNSPLHF. As DNA, the CDR3 is TGTGCCAGCAGTTTCCCCAGCTCCTATAATTCACCCCTCCACTTT.

The chain is built from TRBV9 and TRBJ2-7; the match to TRBD2 covers 8 bases. This CDR3 is 15 amino acids long. Germline assignment: CDR1 SGDLS and CDR2 YYNGEE. Trimming took 0 bases from V and 4 from J; bases not matched to a gene: 6. As DNA, the CDR3 is TGTGCCAGCAGCGTAGGGGGACTAGGAACGTACGAGCAGTACTTC. It codes for CASSVGGLGTYEQYF.

The genes are TRBV2 and TRBJ2-7, with D maybe TRBD2 (5 bases). Germline V gene lookup returns CDR1 SNHLY and CDR2 FYNNEI. The CDR3 is made up of 16 amino acids. V lost 7 bases and J lost 0, with 19 bases in between. CDR3 sequence (DNA): TGTGCCAGCAACGGGGTTGGTACAGTCCACTCCTACGAGCAGTACTTC. Its protein product is CASNGVGTVHSYEQYF.

J is TRBJ1-2 and V is TRBV28; D may be TRBD1 (5 bases). CDR3 size: 15 residues. Germline V gene sequence: CDR1 MDHEN, CDR2 SYDVKM. Deletions cut 6 bases from V and 1 base from J, with 15 bases between. CDR3 residues: CASRVASGGNYGYTF. The CDR3 DNA reads TGTGCCAGCAGAGTAGCCTCGGGGGGTAACTATGGCTACACCTTC.

The genes are TRBV29-1 and TRBJ2-3, with D possibly being TRBD2 (6 bases). Germline-derived CDR1 and CDR2 are SQVTM and ANQGSEA. CDR3 length equals 12 residues. V lost 6 bases to trimming and J lost 5 bases, with 12 bases between them. CDR3 loop: CSVKAGGDTQYF. CDR3 nucleotide sequence: TGCAGCGTCAAAGCCGGGGGAGATACGCAGTATTTT.

The genes are TRBV20-1 and TRBJ2-7; no reliable D call. CDR3 length: 11 amino acids. From germline, CDR1 is DFQATT and CDR2 SNEGSKA (reference sequence). Trimming shortened V by 6 bases and J by 3 bases, and 9 bases separated the two germline ends. CDR3 bases: TGCAGTGCCCAGAACAGCTACGAGCAGTACTTC. Translated: CSAQNSYEQYF.

The chain uses TRBV10-2 and TRBJ2-6; the D gene is possibly TRBD2 (5 bases). Germline V gives CDR1 WSHSY, CDR2 SAAADI. V lost 9 bases, J lost 0 bases, and 12 bases lay in between. The CDR3 covers 15 residues. The CDR3 spells CASSRGISGANVLTF. CDR3 nucleotide sequence: TGCGCCAGTAGTCGGGGAATCTCTGGGGCCAACGTCCTGACTTTC.

The chain carries TRBV28 and TRBJ1-4, with 9 positions matching TRBD1. V was clipped by 4 bases and J by 7 bases; unmatched bases: 7. Looked up from germline, CDR1 is MDHEN and CDR2 is SYDVKM. The CDR3 is 15 residues long. The CDR3 DNA is TGTGCCAGCAGTTCCTCACAGGGGGCTTTTGAAAAACTGTTTTTT. Amino acid sequence: CASSSSQGAFEKLFF.

The rearrangement links TRBV3-1 (or the pseudogene TRBV3-2) to TRBJ2-3; D call uncertain. There are 16 residues in the CDR3. V was cut by 2 bases and J by 2 bases, with 14 bases left in between. The germline V gene encodes CDR1 LGHDT and CDR2 YNNKEL (reference sequence). The CDR3 loop reads CASSQLSSRHTDTQYF. The CDR3 nucleotides read TGTGCCAGCAGCCAATTGAGTTCCCGGCACACAGATACGCAGTATTTT.

The chain links TRBV10-2 to TRBJ1-2; TRBD1 might be the D (5 bases). Germline CDR1 and CDR2: WSHSY and SAAADI. V shed 4 bases and J shed 4 bases, with 7 bases lying between them. This CDR3 comprises 12 residues. The CDR3 spells CASSGQGYGYTF. The CDR3 DNA reads as TGCGCCAGCAGTGGGCAGGGCTATGGCTACACCTTC.

In regard to this clone: Likely a read error: the CDR3 ends without its conserved phenylalanine or tryptophan. CDR3 region: CASSGTAANYGYTL. CDR3 bases: TGTGCCAGCAGCGGGACAGCAGCTAACTATGGCTACACCCTC. The V gene is TRBV28, the J gene TRBJ1-2, with 7 nucleotides matching TRBD1. The CDR3 length is 14 residues. Losses at the gene ends were 6 bases for V and 0 bases for J; bases not matched to a gene: 4. Looked up from germline, CDR1 is MDHEN and CDR2 is SYDVKM.

CDR3 loop: CASSLNGPGNEQYF. CDR3 in DNA: TGTGCCAGCAGCTTGAATGGTCCAGGGAACGAGCAGTACTTC. The chain combines TRBV7-9 with TRBJ2-7; D possibly corresponds to TRBD1 (5 bases). CDR1 is SEHNR and CDR2 is FQNEAQ in the germline V gene (reference sequence). V was trimmed by 3 bases and J by 5 bases, leaving 14 bases between them. This CDR3 comprises 14 residues.

CDR3 nucleotides: TGTGCCAGCAGCCTCGACAGGGTCTACGAGCAGTACTTC. Protein sequence: CASSLDRVYEQYF. The rearrangement links TRBV6-6 to TRBJ2-7; 7 bases align to TRBD1. CDR1 is MNHNY and CDR2 is SVGAGI in the germline V gene (reference sequence). The CDR3 has 13 residues. The V and J ends lost 6 bases and 3 bases, in that order; junction bases with no gene match: 5.

This chain connects TRBV2 to TRBJ1-5; D gene ambiguous. The CDR3 is made up of 12 amino acids. CDR1 and CDR2 (germline): SNHLY, FYNNEI. Trimming took off 3 bases at V and 0 bases at J, with 0 bases between the two ends. The CDR3 bases are TGTGCCAGCAGTGATAGCAATCAGCCCCAGCATTTT. This translates into CASSDSNQPQHF.

A single count supports this clone. The chain combines TRBV5-1 with TRBJ1-2; perhaps TRBD1 as D (6 bases). The ends were cut back, 4 bases at V and 0 bases at J, with 13 bases in the middle. CDR1 and CDR2 (germline): SGHRS, YFSETQ. The CDR3 runs 15 residues. The CDR3 loop is CASSRSGEANYGYTF. The CDR3 DNA follows: TGCGCCAGCAGCCGATCAGGGGAAGCTAACTATGGCTACACCTTC.

V usage is TRBV5-4 and J usage is TRBJ2-5; TRBD1 might be the D (6 bases). V was pared by 0 bases and J by 5 bases, with 20 bases between. Germline V gives CDR1 SGHNT, CDR2 YYREEE (reference sequence). This CDR3 has 17 amino acids. The CDR3 nucleotides read TGTGCCAGCAGCTTGGACCCTGGGACACTCCCCGGGGAGACCCAGTACTTC. It encodes CASSLDPGTLPGETQYF.

V is TRBV30 and J is TRBJ2-1, with 14 positions matching TRBD2. Trimming at V came to 3 bases and at J to 8 bases, leaving 15 bases not matched to a gene. The V gene's germline CDR1 is GTSNPN and CDR2 SVGIG (reference sequence). This CDR3 spans 18 amino acids. The CDR3 DNA follows: TGTGCCTGGAGCCAGACACCGGGACTAGCGGGAGCGGGGGATGAGCAGTTCTTC. As protein: CAWSQTPGLAGAGDEQFF.

J is TRBJ2-1 and V is TRBV9; 8 bases map to TRBD2. J lost 0 bases, V lost 4 bases, and 9 bases had no gene match. CDR1 SGDLS and CDR2 YYNGEE come from the germline V gene. There are 17 residues in the CDR3. The CDR3 coding sequence is TGTGCCAGCAGCCCCCGACTAGCGCAGAGCTCCTACAATGAGCAGTTCTTC. Translation gives CASSPRLAQSSYNEQFF.